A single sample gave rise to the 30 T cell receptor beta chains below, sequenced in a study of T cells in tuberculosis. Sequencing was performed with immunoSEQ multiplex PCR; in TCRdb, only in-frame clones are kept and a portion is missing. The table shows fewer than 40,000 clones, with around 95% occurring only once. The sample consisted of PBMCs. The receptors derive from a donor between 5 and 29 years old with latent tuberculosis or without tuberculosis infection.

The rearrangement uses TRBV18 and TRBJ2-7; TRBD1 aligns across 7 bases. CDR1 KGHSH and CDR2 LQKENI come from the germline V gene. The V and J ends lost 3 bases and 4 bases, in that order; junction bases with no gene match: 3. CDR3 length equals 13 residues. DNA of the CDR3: TGTGCCAGCTCACCGGAGACAGGGTACGAGCAGTACTTC. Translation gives CASSPETGYEQYF.

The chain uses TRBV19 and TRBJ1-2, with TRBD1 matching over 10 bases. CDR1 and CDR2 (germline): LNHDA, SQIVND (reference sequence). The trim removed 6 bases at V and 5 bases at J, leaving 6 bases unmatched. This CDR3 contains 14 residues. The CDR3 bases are TGTGCCAGTAGCCGGGACAGGGGATGGTATGGCTACACCTTC. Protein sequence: CASSRDRGWYGYTF.

The CDR3 bases are TGTGCCAGCAGTCTCGGACTAGCGGGAGGGCCAAACAATGAGCAGTTCTTC. It encodes CASSLGLAGGPNNEQFF. The chain couples TRBV7-9 to TRBJ2-1; 15 bases align to TRBD2. The V gene end was trimmed by 6 bases and the J gene end by 5 bases; junction bases not matched to a gene: 8. CDR1 and CDR2 (germline): SEHNR, FQNEAQ (reference sequence). This CDR3 is built from 17 residues.

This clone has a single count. The CDR3, as DNA: TGTGCCAGCAACCCGGGGGGGGGAACCGGGGAGCTGTTTTTT. Protein: CASNPGGGTGELFF. The V and J genes are TRBV6-1 and TRBJ2-2; 8 nucleotides match TRBD2. Germline values: CDR1 MNHNS, CDR2 SASEGT. The CDR3 is 14 amino acids. V lost 7 bases, J lost 5 bases, and 6 bases stayed unmatched.

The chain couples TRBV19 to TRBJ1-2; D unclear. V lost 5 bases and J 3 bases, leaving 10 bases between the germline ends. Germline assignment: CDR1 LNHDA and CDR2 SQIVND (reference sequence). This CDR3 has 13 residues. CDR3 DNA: TGTGCCAGTAGTTTGACACTGGACTATGGCTACACCTTC. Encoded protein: CASSLTLDYGYTF. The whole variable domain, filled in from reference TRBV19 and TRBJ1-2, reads DGGITQSPKYLFRKEGQNVTLSCEQNLNHDAMYWYRQDPGQGLRLIYYSQIVNDFQKGDIAEGYSVSREKKESFPLTVTSAQKNPTAFYLCASSLTLDYGYTFGSGTRLTVV.

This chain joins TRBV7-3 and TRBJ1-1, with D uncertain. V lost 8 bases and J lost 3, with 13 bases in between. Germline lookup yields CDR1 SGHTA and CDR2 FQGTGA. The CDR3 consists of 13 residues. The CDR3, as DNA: TGTGCCAGCGCAGAAGCAGCGGACACTGAAGCTTTCTTT. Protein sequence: CASAEAADTEAFF.

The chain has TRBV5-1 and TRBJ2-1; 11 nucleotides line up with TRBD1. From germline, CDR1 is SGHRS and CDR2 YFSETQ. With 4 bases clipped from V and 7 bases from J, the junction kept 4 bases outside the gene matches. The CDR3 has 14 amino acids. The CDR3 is CASSPGQGANEQFF. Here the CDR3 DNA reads TGCGCCAGCAGCCCCGGACAGGGGGCTAATGAGCAGTTCTTC.

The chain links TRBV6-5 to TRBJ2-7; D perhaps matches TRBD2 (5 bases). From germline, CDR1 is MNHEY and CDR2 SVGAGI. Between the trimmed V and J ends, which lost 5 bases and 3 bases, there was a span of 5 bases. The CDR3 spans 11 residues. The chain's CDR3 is CASSRGYEQYF. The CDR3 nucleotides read TGTGCCAGCAGTCGGGGCTACGAGCAGTACTTC.

As DNA, the CDR3 is TGTGCCAGCAGCTTAGACAGGGGAACCACAGATACGCAGTATTTT. Amino acids: CASSLDRGTTDTQYF. The rearrangement joins TRBV7-2 to TRBJ2-3; 7 nucleotides agree with TRBD1. Germline CDR1 SGHTA, CDR2 FQGNSA. J lost 2 bases, V lost 1 base, and 3 bases had no gene match. This CDR3 contains 15 residues.

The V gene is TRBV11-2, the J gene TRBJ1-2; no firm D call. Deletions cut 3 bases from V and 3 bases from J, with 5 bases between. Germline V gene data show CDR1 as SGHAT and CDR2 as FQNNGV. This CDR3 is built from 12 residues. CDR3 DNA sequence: TGTGCCAGCAGCTTGGGCGACTATGGCTACACCTTC. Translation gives CASSLGDYGYTF. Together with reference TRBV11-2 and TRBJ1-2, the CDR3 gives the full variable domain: EAGVAQSPRYKIIEKRQSVAFWCNPISGHATLYWYQQILGQGPKLLIQFQNNGVVDDSQLPKDRFSAERLKGVDSTLKIQPAKLEDSAVYLCASSLGDYGYTFGSGTRLTVV.

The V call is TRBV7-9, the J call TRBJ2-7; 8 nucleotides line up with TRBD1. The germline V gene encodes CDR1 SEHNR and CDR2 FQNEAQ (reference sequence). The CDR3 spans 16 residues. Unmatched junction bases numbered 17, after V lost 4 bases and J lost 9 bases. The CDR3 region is CASSSTNPDRAWGQYF. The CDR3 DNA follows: TGTGCCAGCAGCTCTACTAACCCGGACAGGGCCTGGGGGCAGTACTTC.

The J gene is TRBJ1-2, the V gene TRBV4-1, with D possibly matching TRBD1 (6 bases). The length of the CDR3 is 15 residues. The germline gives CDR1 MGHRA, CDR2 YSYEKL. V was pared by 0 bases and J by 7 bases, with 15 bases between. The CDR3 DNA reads TGCGCCAGCAGCCAAGATCCGGGGGGGGGCGTTGGCTACACCTTC. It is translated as CASSQDPGGGVGYTF.

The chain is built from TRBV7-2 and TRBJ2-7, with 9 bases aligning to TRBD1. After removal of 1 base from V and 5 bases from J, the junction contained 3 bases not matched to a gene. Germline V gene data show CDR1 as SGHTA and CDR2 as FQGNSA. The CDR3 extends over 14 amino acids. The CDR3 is CASSLDRGRDEQYF. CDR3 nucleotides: TGTGCCAGCAGCTTAGACAGGGGGCGCGACGAGCAGTACTTC.

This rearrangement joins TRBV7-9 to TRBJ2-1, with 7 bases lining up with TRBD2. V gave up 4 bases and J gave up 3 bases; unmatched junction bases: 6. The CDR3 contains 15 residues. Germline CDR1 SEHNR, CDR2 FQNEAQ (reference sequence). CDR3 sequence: CASSSLKRGYNEQFF. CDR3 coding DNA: TGTGCCAGCAGCTCACTAAAGCGGGGCTACAATGAGCAGTTCTTC.

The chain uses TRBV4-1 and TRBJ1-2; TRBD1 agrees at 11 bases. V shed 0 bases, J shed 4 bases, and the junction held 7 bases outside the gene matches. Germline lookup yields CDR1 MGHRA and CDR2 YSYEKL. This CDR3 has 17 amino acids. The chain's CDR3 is CASSQDEGTGGLYGYTF. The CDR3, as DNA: TGCGCCAGCAGCCAAGATGAGGGGACAGGGGGTCTCTATGGCTACACCTTC.

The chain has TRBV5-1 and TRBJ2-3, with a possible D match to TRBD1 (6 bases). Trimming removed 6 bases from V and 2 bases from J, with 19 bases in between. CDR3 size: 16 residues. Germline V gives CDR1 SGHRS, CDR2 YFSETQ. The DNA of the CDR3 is TGCGCCAGCACGAAAACAGGGACCTGGGACACAGATACGCAGTATTTT. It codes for CASTKTGTWDTDTQYF.

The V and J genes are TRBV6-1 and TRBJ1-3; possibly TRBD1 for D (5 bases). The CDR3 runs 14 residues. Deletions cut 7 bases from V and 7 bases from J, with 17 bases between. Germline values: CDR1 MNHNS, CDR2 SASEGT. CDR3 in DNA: TGTGCCAGCATCGAACGGGTCAGGGCGAACACCATATATTTT. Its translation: CASIERVRANTIYF.

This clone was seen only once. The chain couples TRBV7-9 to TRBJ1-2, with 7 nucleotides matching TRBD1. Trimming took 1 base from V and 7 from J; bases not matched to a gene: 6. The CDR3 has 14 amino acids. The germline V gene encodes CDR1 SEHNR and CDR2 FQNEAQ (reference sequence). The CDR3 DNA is TGTGCCAGCAGCTTAGAAGGCCAGGGGGTTGGCTACACCTTC. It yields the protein CASSLEGQGVGYTF.

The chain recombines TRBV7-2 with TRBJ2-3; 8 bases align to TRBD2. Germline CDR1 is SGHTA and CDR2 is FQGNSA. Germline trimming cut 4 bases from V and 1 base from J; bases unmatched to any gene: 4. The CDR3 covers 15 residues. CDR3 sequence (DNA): TGTGCCAGCAGCTCTCAAGCGGGGGGCACAGATACGCAGTATTTT. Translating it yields CASSSQAGGTDTQYF. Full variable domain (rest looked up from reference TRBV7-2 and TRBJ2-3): GAGVSQSPSNKVTEKGKDVELRCDPISGHTALYWYRQSLGQGLEFLIYFQGNSAPDKSGLPSDRFSAERTGGSVSTLTIQRTQQEDSAVYLCASSSQAGGTDTQYFGPGTRLTVL.

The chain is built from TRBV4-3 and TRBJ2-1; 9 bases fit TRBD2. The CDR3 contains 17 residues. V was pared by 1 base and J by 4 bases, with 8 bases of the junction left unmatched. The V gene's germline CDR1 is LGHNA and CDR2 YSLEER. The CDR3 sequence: CASSQVSGGLPYNEQFF. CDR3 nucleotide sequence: TGCGCCAGCAGCCAAGTCAGCGGGGGGCTCCCGTACAATGAGCAGTTCTTC.

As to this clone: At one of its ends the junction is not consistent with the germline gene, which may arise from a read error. The CDR3 sequence: CASSPGQAPF. The CDR3 DNA reads as TGTGCCAGCAGTCCTGGACAGGCCCCTTTT. The rearrangement joins TRBV6-5 to TRBJ1-4, with 7 positions matching TRBD1. There are 10 residues in the CDR3. Germline-derived CDR1 and CDR2 are MNHEY and SVGAGI.

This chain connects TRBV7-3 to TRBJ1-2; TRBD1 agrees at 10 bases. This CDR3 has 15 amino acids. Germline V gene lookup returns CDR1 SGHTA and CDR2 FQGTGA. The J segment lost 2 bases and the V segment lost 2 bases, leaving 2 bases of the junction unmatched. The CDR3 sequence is CASSLGQGGNYGYTF. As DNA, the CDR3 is TGTGCCAGCAGCTTAGGACAGGGGGGAAACTATGGCTACACCTTC.

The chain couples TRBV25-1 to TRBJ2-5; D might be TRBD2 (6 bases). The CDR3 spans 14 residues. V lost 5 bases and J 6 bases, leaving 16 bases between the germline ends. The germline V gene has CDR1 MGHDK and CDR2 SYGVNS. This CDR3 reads CASSPPGGEQTQYF. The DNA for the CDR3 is TGTGCCAGCAGTCCTCCTGGCGGGGAACAGACCCAGTACTTC. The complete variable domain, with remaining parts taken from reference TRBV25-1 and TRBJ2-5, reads EADIYQTPRYLVIGTGKKITLECSQTMGHDKMYWYQQDPGMELHLIHYSYGVNSTEKGDLSSESTVSRIRTEHFPLTLESARPSHTSQYLCASSPPGGEQTQYFGPGTRLLVL.

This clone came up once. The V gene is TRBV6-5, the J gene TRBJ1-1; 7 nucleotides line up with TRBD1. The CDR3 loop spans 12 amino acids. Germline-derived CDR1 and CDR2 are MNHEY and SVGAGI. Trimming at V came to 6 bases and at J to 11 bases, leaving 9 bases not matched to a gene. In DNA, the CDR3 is TGTGCCAGCAGCCCCACAGGGGTGGAGGCTTTCTTT. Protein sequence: CASSPTGVEAFF.

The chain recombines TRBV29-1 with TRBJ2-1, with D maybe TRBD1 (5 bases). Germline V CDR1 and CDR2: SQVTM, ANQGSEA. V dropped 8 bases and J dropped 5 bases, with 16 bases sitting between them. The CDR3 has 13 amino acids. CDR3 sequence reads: CSPTRQSHNEQFF. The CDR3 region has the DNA TGCAGCCCCACCCGACAGTCCCACAATGAGCAGTTCTTC.

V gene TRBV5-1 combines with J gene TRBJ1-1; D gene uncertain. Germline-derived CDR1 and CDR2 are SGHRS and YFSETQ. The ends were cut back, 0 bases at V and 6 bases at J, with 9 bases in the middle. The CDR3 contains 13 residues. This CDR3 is CASSLVAGPEAFF. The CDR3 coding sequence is TGCGCCAGCAGCTTGGTCGCGGGCCCTGAAGCTTTCTTT.

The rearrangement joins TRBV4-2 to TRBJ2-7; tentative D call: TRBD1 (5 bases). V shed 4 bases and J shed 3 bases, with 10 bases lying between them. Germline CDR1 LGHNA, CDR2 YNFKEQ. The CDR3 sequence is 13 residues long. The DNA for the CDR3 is TGTGCCAGCAGCCGCCCCGACAGCTACGAGCAGTACTTC. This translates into CASSRPDSYEQYF.

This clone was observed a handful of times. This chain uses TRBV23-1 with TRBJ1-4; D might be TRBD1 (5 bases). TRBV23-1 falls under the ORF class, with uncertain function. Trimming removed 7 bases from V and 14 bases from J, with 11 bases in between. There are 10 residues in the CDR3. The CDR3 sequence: CASTQVGLFF. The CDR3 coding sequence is TGCGCCAGCACACAGGTTGGGCTGTTTTTT.

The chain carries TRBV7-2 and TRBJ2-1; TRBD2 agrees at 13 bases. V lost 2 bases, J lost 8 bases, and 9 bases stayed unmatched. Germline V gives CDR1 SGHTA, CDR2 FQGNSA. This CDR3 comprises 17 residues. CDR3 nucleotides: TGTGCCAGCAGCTTACCCCGTGGACTAGCGGGAGTATATGAGCAGTTCTTC. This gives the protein CASSLPRGLAGVYEQFF.

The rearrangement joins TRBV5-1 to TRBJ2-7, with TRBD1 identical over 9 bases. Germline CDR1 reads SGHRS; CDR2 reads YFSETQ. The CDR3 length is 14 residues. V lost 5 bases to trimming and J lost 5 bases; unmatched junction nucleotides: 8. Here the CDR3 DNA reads TGCGCCAGCAGTCCGGGACAGGGTAAGGACGAGCAGTACTTC. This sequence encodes CASSPGQGKDEQYF.